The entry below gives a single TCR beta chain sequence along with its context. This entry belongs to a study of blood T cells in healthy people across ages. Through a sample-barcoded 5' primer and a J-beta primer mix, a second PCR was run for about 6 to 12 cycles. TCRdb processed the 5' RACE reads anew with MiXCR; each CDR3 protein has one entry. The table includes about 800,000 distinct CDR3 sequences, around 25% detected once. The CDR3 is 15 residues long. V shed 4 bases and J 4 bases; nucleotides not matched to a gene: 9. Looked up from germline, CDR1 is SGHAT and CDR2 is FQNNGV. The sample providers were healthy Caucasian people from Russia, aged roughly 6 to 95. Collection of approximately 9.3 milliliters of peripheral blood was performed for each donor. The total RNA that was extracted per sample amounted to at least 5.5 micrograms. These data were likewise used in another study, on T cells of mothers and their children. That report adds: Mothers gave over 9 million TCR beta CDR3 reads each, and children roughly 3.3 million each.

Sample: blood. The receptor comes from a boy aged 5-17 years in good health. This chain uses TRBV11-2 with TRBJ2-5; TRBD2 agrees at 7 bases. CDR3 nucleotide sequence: TGTGCCAGCAGCTCCCCCCGACTAGCCCCAGAGACCCAGTACTTC. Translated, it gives CASSSPRLAPETQYF.